These 16 T cell receptor beta chains were sequenced from one sample in a study of OX40 agonist ivuxolimab in advanced cancers. Generated by immunoSEQ multiplex PCR, the TCRdb table keeps only in-frame clones and is missing some. The top ten clones hold about 3.8% of a sample with over 55,000 clones, around 83% of them seen once. The specimen was CD4+ or CD8+ T cells sorted from blood, collected in a trial of the OX40 agonist ivuxolimab. Every receptor here comes from an adult with an advanced solid tumor such as melanoma, head and neck, liver or kidney cancer.

The V and J genes are TRBV5-1 and TRBJ2-3; 9 nucleotides line up with TRBD2. The J segment lost 1 base and the V segment lost 4 bases, leaving 7 bases of the junction unmatched. The length of the CDR3 is 16 residues. CDR1 and CDR2 from the germline V gene are SGHRS and YFSETQ. This chain's CDR3 is CASSVVPSGGTDTQYF. As DNA, the CDR3 is TGCGCCAGCAGCGTCGTCCCTAGCGGGGGCACAGATACGCAGTATTTT.

DNA of the CDR3: TGTGCCAGCTCACGATCAGGGGCGAACACTGAAGCTTTCTTT. Protein product: CASSRSGANTEAFF. V gene TRBV18 combines with J gene TRBJ1-1, with D perhaps matching TRBD1 (6 bases). V was pared by 4 bases and J by 1 base, with 10 bases between. Germline assignment: CDR1 KGHSH and CDR2 LQKENI. This CDR3 comprises 14 residues.

V and J are TRBV14 and TRBJ1-2; D is unresolved. V gave up 0 bases and J gave up 4 bases, with 9 bases separating them. Germline V CDR1 and CDR2: SGHDN, FVKESK. The CDR3 covers 14 residues. The CDR3 reads CASSQDFASYGYTF. DNA of the CDR3: TGTGCCAGCAGCCAAGATTTCGCCAGCTATGGCTACACCTTC.

V usage is TRBV7-3 and J usage is TRBJ2-7; a possible D gene is TRBD2 (6 bases). The germline gives CDR1 SGHTA, CDR2 FQGTGA. This CDR3 spans 16 amino acids. Trimming pared 5 bases from V and 12 bases from J, leaving 29 bases between. The CDR3: CASSQSSTASGGRWYF. CDR3 bases: TGTGCCAGCAGCCAGTCCTCGACAGCCTCCGGAGGGAGGTGGTACTTC.

In this sample, this clone turned up once. This chain connects TRBV5-5 to TRBJ1-1; 7 bases line up with TRBD1. The CDR3 is 13 amino acids. Per the germline V gene, CDR1 is SGHKS and CDR2 is YYEKEE (reference sequence). The V segment lost 2 bases and the J segment 10 bases; nucleotides outside the gene matches: 8. CDR3 residues: CASSFDRAAIAFF. The CDR3 DNA reads as TGTGCCAGCAGCTTCGACAGGGCAGCGATAGCTTTCTTT.

About this clone itself: The sample has other DNA sequences that encode this CDR3 too. The chain uses TRBV29-1 and TRBJ1-2; maybe TRBD1 (5 bases). V was trimmed by 6 bases and J by 5 bases, leaving 13 bases between them. CDR1 and CDR2 (germline): SQVTM, ANQGSEA. The length of the CDR3 is 12 residues. For the CDR3, the DNA is TGCAGCGTCGGAGAAGAGGGGTATGGCTACACCTTC. This translates into CSVGEEGYGYTF.

The J gene is TRBJ2-5, the V gene TRBV5-1; D perhaps matches TRBD2 (6 bases). The germline CDR1 and CDR2 sequences are SGHRS and YFSETQ. V shed 0 bases and J shed 3 bases, with 15 bases lying between them. This CDR3 contains 16 residues. CDR3 DNA: TGCGCCAGCAGCTTGGGCGGGGACCCAGGGAAAGAGACCCAGTACTTC. It encodes CASSLGGDPGKETQYF.

This clone occurred a few times. The CDR3 DNA is TGTGCCAGCAGCCCAGGGACCCCGGGTAATTCACCCCTCCACTTT. This codes for CASSPGTPGNSPLHF. The rearrangement joins TRBV7-2 to TRBJ1-6; perhaps TRBD1 as D (5 bases). The germline V and J ends were trimmed by 5 bases and 6 bases, with 14 bases remaining between them. CDR3 length equals 15 residues. CDR1 is SGHTA, CDR2 FQGNSA, per germline.

This clone appeared once. The chain has TRBV7-9 and TRBJ2-6; 7 bases are shared with TRBD1. CDR1 and CDR2 (germline): SEHNR, FQNEAQ (reference sequence). The CDR3 sequence is 14 residues long. Trimming cost V 6 bases and J 2 bases; bases outside gene matches: 1. The CDR3 nucleotides are TGTGCCAGCAGAGGGACAGCTGGGGCCAACGTCCTGACTTTC. It translates to CASRGTAGANVLTF.

The chain links TRBV28 to TRBJ2-7, with D unclear. This CDR3 has 11 residues. CDR1 and CDR2 (germline): MDHEN, SYDVKM. Trimming shortened V by 6 bases and J by 7 bases, and 10 bases separated the two germline ends. Here the CDR3 DNA reads TGTGCCAGCAGATACCATCGGGAGCAGTACTTC. Its protein product is CASRYHREQYF.

The chain recombines TRBV7-2 with TRBJ2-4; D remains unclear. CDR1 is SGHTA and CDR2 is FQGNSA in the germline V gene. The CDR3 contains 14 residues. V was clipped by 1 base and J by 6 bases, with 10 bases between them. CDR3 residues: CASSLDGYSNIQYF. The CDR3 DNA reads as TGTGCCAGCAGCTTAGACGGATACTCAAACATTCAGTACTTC.

The chain combines TRBV6-4 with TRBJ1-2, with 8 bases matching TRBD1. CDR1 and CDR2 from the germline V gene are MRHNA and SNTAGT. The V and J ends lost 6 bases and 8 bases, in that order; junction bases with no gene match: 14. The CDR3 extends over 15 amino acids. CDR3 loop: CASSRGQGPNRGYTF. The CDR3 region has the DNA TGTGCCAGCAGCAGAGGACAGGGACCTAACAGGGGCTACACCTTC.

The V gene is TRBV7-2, the J gene TRBJ1-2, with TRBD1 matching over 9 bases. CDR1 and CDR2 (germline): SGHTA, FQGNSA. The J segment lost 2 bases and the V segment lost 5 bases, leaving 12 bases of the junction unmatched. The CDR3 length is 17 residues. CDR3 bases: TGTGCCAGCAGCCCCCACCGGGACAGGGCCAACAACTATGGCTACACCTTC. It yields the protein CASSPHRDRANNYGYTF.

This clone has a handful of counts. The chain carries TRBV7-3 and TRBJ1-3; no definite D call. V was trimmed by 0 bases and J by 0 bases, leaving 6 bases between them. The CDR3 has 15 residues. Germline loops: CDR1 SGHTA, CDR2 FQGTGA. This chain's CDR3 is CASSLTPYSGNTIYF. The CDR3 DNA sequence: TGTGCCAGCAGCTTAACACCGTACTCTGGAAACACCATATATTTT.

This clone was picked up one time. The CDR3 is CASSLMGDRGTNEQFF. The CDR3 region has the DNA TGTGCCAGCAGCTTAATGGGGGACAGGGGGACCAATGAGCAGTTCTTC. This rearrangement joins TRBV7-3 to TRBJ2-1, with 11 bases that match TRBD1. In germline, CDR1 is SGHTA, CDR2 FQGTGA. J lost 6 bases, V lost 1 base, and 5 bases had no gene match. This CDR3 is built from 16 residues.

The chain carries TRBV19 and TRBJ1-1, with D possibly being TRBD1 (5 bases). The CDR3 covers 13 residues. Germline CDR1 and CDR2: LNHDA and SQIVND (reference sequence). V gave up 7 bases and J gave up 6 bases, with 15 bases separating them. The CDR3 DNA follows: TGTGCCAGTACCAACCCAGGGAATTCTGAAGCTTTCTTT. This translates into CASTNPGNSEAFF. The complete variable domain, with remaining parts taken from reference TRBV19 and TRBJ1-1, reads DGGITQSPKYLFRKEGQNVTLSCEQNLNHDAMYWYRQDPGQGLRLIYYSQIVNDFQKGDIAEGYSVSREKKESFPLTVTSAQKNPTAFYLCASTNPGNSEAFFGQGTRLTVV.